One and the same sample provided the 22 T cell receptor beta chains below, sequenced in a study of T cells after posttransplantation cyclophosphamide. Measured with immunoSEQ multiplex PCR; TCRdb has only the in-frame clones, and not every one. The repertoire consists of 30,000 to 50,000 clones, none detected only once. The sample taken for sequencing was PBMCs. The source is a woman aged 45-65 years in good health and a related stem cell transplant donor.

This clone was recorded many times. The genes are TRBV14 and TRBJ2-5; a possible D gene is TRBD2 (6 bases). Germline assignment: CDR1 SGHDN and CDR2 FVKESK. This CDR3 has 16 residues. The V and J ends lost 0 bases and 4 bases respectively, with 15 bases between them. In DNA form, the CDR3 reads TGTGCCAGCAGCCAAGACCCCTCGACTAGTAGAGAGACCCAGTACTTC. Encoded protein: CASSQDPSTSRETQYF.

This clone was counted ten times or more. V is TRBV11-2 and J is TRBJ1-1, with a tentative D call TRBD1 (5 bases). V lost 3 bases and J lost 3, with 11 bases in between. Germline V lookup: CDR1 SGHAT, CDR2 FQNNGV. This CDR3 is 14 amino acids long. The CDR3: CASSFFRGDTEAFF. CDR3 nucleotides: TGTGCCAGCAGCTTCTTTCGGGGGGACACTGAAGCTTTCTTT.

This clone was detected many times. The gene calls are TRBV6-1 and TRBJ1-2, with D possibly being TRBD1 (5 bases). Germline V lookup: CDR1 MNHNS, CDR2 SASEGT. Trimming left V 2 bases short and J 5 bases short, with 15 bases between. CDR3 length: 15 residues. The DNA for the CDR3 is TGTGCCAGCAGTGAAAACCTAGGGGCAGCTTATGGCTACACCTTC. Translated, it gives CASSENLGAAYGYTF.

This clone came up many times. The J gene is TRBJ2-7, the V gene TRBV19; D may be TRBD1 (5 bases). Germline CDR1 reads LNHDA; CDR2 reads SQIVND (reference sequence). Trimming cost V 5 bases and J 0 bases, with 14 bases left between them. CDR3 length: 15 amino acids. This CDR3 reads CASSPTQAASYEQYF. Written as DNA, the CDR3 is TGTGCCAGTAGTCCCACACAGGCGGCCTCCTACGAGCAGTACTTC.

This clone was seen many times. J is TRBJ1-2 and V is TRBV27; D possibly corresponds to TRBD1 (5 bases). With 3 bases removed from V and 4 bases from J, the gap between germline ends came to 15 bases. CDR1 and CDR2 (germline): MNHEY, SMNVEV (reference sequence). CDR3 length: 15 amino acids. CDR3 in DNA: TGTGCCAGCAGTTTCTGGGGGGATCGGGGCTATGGCTACACCTTC. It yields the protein CASSFWGDRGYGYTF.

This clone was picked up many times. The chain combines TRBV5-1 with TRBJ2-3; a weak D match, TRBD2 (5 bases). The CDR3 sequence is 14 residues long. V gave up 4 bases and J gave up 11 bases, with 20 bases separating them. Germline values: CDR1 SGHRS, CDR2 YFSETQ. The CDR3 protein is CASSPGTDWTGQYF. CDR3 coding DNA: TGCGCCAGCAGCCCCGGAACTGATTGGACTGGGCAGTATTTT. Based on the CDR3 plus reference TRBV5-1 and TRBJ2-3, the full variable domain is KAGVTQTPRYLIKTRGQQVTLSCSPISGHRSVSWYQQTPGQGLQFLFEYFSETQRNKGNFPGRFSGRQFSNSRSEMNVSTLELGDSALYLCASSPGTDWTGQYFGPGTRLTVL.

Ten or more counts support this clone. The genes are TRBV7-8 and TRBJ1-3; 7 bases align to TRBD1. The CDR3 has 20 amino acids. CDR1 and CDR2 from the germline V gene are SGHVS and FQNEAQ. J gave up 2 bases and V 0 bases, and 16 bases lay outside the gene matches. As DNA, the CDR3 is TGTGCCAGCAGCTTAGCCCGCGGTTATTACAGGGGAGGCACTGGAAACACCATATATTTT. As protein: CASSLARGYYRGGTGNTIYF.

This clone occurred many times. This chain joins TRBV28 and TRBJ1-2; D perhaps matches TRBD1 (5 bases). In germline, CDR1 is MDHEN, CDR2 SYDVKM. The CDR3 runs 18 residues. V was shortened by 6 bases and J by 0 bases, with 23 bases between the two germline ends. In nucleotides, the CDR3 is TGTGCCAGCAGCCCAAGTAGGGGTAAACTCGATTCTAACTATGGCTACACCTTC. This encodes CASSPSRGKLDSNYGYTF.

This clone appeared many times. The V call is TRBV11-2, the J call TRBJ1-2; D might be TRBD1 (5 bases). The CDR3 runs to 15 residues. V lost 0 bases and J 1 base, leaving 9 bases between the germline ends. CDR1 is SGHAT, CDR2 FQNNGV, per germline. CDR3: CASSLDFDSNYGYTF. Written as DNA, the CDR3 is TGTGCCAGCAGCTTAGATTTTGACAGTAACTATGGCTACACCTTC.

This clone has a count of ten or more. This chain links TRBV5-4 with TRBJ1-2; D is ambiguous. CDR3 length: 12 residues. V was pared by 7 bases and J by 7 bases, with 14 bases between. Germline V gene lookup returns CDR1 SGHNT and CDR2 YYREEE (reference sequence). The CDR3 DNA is TGTGCCAGCGGACGGGAGTACTCTGGCTACACCTTC. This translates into CASGREYSGYTF.

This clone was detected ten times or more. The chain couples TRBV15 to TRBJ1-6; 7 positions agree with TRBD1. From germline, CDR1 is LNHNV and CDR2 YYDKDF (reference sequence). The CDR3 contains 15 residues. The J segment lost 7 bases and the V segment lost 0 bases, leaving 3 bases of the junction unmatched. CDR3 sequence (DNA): TGTGCCACCAGCAGAGACGACAGGGTCAATTCACCCCTCCACTTT. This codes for CATSRDDRVNSPLHF.

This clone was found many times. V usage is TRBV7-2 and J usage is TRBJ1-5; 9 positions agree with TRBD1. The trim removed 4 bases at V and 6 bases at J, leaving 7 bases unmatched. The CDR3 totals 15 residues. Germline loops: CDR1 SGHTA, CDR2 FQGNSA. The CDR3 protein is CASSSRTGGSQPQHF. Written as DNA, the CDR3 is TGTGCCAGCAGCTCCCGAACAGGGGGCAGTCAGCCCCAGCATTTT. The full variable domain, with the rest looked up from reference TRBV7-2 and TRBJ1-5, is GAGVSQSPSNKVTEKGKDVELRCDPISGHTALYWYRQSLGQGLEFLIYFQGNSAPDKSGLPSDRFSAERTGGSVSTLTIQRTQQEDSAVYLCASSSRTGGSQPQHFGDGTRLSIL.

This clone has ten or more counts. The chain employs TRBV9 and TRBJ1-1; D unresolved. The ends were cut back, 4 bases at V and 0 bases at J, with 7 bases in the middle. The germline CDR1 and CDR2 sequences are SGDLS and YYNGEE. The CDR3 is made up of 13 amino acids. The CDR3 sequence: CASSTRLNTEAFF. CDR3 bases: TGTGCCAGCAGCACCAGATTGAACACTGAAGCTTTCTTT.

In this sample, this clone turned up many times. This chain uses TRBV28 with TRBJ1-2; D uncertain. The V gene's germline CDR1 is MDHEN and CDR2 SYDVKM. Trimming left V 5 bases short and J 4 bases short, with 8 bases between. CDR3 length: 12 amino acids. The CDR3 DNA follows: TGTGCCAGCAGTCAAGCGGCCTATGGCTACACCTTC. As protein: CASSQAAYGYTF.

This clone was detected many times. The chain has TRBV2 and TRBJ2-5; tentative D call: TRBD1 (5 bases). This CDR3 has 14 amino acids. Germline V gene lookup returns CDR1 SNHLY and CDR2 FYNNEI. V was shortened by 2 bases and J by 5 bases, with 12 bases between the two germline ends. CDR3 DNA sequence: TGTGCCAGCAGTGAACAAGGGGCTGGGGAGACCCAGTACTTC. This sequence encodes CASSEQGAGETQYF. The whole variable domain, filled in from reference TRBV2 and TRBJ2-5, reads EPEVTQTPSHQVTQMGQEVILRCVPISNHLYFYWYRQILGQKVEFLVSFYNNEISEKSEIFDDQFSVERPDGSNFTLKIRSTKLEDSAMYFCASSEQGAGETQYFGPGTRLLVL.

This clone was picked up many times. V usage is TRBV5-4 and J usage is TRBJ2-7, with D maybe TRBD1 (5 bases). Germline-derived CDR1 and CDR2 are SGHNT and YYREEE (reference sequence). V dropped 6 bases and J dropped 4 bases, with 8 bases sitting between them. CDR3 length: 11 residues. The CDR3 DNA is TGTGCCAGCAAGTCAGGGTACGAGCAGTACTTC. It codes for CASKSGYEQYF.

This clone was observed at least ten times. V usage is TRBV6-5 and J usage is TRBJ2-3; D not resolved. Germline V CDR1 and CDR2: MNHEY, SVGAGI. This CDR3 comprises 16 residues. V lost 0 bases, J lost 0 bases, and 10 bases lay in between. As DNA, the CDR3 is TGTGCCAGCAGTTACTCTCCGCAAACTAGCACAGATACGCAGTATTTT. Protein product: CASSYSPQTSTDTQYF.

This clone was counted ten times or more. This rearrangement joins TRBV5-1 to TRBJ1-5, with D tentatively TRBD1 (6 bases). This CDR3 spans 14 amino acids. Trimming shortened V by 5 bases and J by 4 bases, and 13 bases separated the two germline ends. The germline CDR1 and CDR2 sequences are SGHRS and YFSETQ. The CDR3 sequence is CASSPQGPNQPQHF. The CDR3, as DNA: TGCGCCAGCAGTCCTCAGGGGCCGAATCAGCCCCAGCATTTT.

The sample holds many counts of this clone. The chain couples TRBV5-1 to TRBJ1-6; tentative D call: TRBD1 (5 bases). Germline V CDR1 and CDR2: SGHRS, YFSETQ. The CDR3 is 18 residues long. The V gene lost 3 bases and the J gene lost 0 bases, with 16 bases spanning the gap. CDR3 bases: TGCGCCAGCAGCTACAAAGCGGGGGGGATCTCCTATAATTCACCCCTCCACTTT. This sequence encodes CASSYKAGGISYNSPLHF.

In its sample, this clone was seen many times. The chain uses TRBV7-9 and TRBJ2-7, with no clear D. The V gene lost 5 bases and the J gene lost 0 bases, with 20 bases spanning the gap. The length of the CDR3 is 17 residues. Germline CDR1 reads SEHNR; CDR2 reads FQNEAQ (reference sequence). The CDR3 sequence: CASSRGSWAYPSYEQYF. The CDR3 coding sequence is TGTGCCAGCAGCCGTGGGTCCTGGGCCTACCCCTCCTACGAGCAGTACTTC.

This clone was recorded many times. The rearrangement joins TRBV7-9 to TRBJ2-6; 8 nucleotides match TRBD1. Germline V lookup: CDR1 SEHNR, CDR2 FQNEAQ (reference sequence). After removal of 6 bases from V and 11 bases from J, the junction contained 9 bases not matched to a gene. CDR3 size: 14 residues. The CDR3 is CASSWTGRSHVLTF. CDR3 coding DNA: TGTGCCAGCAGTTGGACAGGGCGGTCGCACGTCCTGACTTTC.

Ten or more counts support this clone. The CDR3 loop reads CASSVGTGGTDTQYF. The CDR3 DNA reads TGTGCCAGCAGCGTAGGGACCGGGGGCACAGATACGCAGTATTTT. The chain links TRBV9 to TRBJ2-3; a possible D gene is TRBD2 (5 bases). The CDR3 length is 15 residues. With 0 bases removed from V and 1 base from J, the gap between germline ends came to 9 bases. Germline V lookup: CDR1 SGDLS, CDR2 YYNGEE.